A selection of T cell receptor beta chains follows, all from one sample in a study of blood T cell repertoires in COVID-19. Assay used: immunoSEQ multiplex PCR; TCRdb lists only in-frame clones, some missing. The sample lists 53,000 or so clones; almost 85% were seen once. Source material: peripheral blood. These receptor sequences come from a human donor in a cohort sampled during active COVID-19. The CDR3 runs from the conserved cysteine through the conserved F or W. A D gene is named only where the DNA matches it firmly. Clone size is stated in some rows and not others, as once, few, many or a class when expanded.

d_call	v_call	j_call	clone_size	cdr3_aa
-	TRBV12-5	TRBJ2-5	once	CASKGEVETQYF
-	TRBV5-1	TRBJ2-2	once	CASSLALDTGELFF
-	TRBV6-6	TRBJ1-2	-	CASSERGGVMAGYTF
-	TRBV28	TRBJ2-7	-	CASSLIGVGYEQYF
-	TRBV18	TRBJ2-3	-	CASSKIQGGSTDTQYF
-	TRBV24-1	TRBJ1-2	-	CATSDPRHLPDTYTF
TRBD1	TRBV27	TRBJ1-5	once	CASSPEGQLSNQPQHF
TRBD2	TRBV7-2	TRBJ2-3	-	CASSLGGGGASDTQYF
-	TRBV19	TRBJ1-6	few	CASRASGGSPLHF
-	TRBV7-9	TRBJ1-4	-	CASSLVGQRNEKLFF
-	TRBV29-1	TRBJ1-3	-	CSVISPPGNTIYF
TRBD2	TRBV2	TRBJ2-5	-	CASSPLAGVVETQYF
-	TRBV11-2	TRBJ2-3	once	CASRLGGGTQYF
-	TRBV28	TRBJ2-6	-	CASSFLRAGTGANVLTF
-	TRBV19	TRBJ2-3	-	CASKTSRGGGDTQYF
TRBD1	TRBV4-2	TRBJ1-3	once	CASSPRQGTGNTIYF
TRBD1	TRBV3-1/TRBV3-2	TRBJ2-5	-	CASSQVPLLRHRGETQYF
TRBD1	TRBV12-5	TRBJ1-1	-	CASGWSTGTANTEAFF
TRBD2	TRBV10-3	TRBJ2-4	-	CAISDPSGRTKNIQYF
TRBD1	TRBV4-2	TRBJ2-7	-	CASRRIFAGTGNPYEQYF
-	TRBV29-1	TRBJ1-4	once	CSGSGTNEKLFF
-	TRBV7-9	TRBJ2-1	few	CASSDEQFF
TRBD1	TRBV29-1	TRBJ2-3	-	CSVGQGGDTQYF
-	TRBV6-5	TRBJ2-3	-	CASSPRLVRTDTQYF
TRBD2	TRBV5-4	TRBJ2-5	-	CASSSGLAGGLETQYF
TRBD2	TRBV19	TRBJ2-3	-	CASSIPGLAGATDTQYF
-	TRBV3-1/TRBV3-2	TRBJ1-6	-	CASSLPGGNSPLHF
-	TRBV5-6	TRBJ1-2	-	CASRFTGKSGYGYTF
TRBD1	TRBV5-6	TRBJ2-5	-	CASSQPPGQGAETQYF
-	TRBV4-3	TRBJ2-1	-	CASSQASSHNEQFF
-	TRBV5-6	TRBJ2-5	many	CASSLRSGFEETQYF
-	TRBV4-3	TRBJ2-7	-	CASSQEPGFGRYF
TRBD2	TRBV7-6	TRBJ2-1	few	CASSLFGGYNEQFF
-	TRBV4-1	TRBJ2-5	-	CASSQEYGEAETQYF
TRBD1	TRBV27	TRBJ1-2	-	CASSPDRANYGYTF
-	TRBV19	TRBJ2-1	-	CASSMTSGAYNEQFF
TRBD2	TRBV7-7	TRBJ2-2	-	CASSPLAGPTGELFF
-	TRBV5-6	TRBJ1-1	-	CASSLTGILGTEAFF
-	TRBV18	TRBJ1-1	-	CASFDGVNTEAFF
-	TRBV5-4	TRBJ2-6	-	CASSLGGPASGANVLTF
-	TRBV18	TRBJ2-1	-	CASSPPPMLSYNEQFF
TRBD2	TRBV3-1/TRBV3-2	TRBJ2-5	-	CASSRVAPGLAVQGTQYF